What follows are 25 T cell receptor beta chains derived from one specimen sequenced in a study of shared clonotypes between healthy human individuals. Here immunoSEQ multiplex PCR was the method, and the copy in TCRdb shows in-frame clones only, minus some. This repertoire shows over a million clones, about three quarters found once; its top ten account for approximately 1.5%. The sequencing input was memory CD4+ T cells sorted from blood. Subset in this sample: CD45RA-negative fraction. The origin of the receptors is a man younger than 35 in good health.

Of note for this clone: Additional DNA sequences in this sample encode the identical CDR3. The CDR3, as DNA: TGTGCCAGCAGCGTGGACGCTAGCACAGATACGCAGTATTTT. As protein: CASSVDASTDTQYF. The chain is built from TRBV9 and TRBJ2-3; no clear D. CDR1 is SGDLS and CDR2 is YYNGEE in the germline V gene. The germline V and J ends were trimmed by 2 bases and 0 bases, with 7 bases remaining between them. The CDR3 has 14 residues.

J is TRBJ2-3 and V is TRBV7-6; tentatively, D is TRBD1 (5 bases). The germline V gene has CDR1 SGHVS and CDR2 FNYEAQ. The V end lost 0 bases, the J end lost 3 bases, and 7 bases lay between the germline ends. There are 14 residues in the CDR3. The CDR3 loop reads CASSLAGRTDTQYF. In nucleotides, the CDR3 is TGTGCCAGCAGCTTAGCGGGGCGGACAGATACGCAGTATTTT.

This clone was recorded a few times. The rearrangement joins TRBV28 to TRBJ1-6; TRBD1 aligns across 7 bases. V dropped 1 base and J dropped 9; count of bases not matched to a gene: 6. The CDR3 consists of 15 residues. Germline values: CDR1 MDHEN, CDR2 SYDVKM. The CDR3 nucleotides are TGTGCCAGCAGTTTATCGGACAGGATGGCTTCACCCCTCCACTTT. Translated, it gives CASSLSDRMASPLHF.

This chain connects TRBV5-1 to TRBJ1-1, with a weak D call TRBD1 (5 bases). The germline gives CDR1 SGHRS, CDR2 YFSETQ. The CDR3 spans 15 residues. Trimming removed 5 bases at V and 0 bases at J, with 14 bases between. This chain's CDR3 is CASSQGFQMNTEAFF. The CDR3 nucleotides are TGCGCCAGCAGTCAGGGTTTCCAAATGAACACTGAAGCTTTCTTT.

V gene TRBV27 combines with J gene TRBJ1-1, with TRBD1 identical over 8 bases. Trimming removed 10 bases from V and 1 base from J; junction bases left unmatched: 5. Looked up from germline, CDR1 is MNHEY and CDR2 is SMNVEV (reference sequence). CDR3 length equals 13 residues. The CDR3 sequence: CATSTGANTEAFF. The CDR3 DNA follows: TGTGCCACCTCGACAGGGGCGAACACTGAAGCTTTCTTT.

In DNA, the CDR3 is TGTGCCAGCAGGGCAGACAGGGGTAATTCACCCCTCCACTTT. It is translated as CASRADRGNSPLHF. V gene TRBV27 combines with J gene TRBJ1-6; TRBD1 matches 8 bases. The trim removed 6 bases at V and 6 bases at J, leaving 4 bases unmatched. The CDR3 sequence is 14 residues long. Germline V gene data show CDR1 as MNHEY and CDR2 as SMNVEV (reference sequence).

The gene calls are TRBV14 and TRBJ1-1, with a weak D call TRBD1 (6 bases). CDR3 length equals 15 residues. Trimming shortened V by 2 bases and J by 1 base, and 11 bases separated the two germline ends. Germline CDR1 reads SGHDN; CDR2 reads FVKESK. The CDR3 DNA is TGTGCCAGCAGCCAATTACGGACAGCGAACACTGAAGCTTTCTTT. This translates into CASSQLRTANTEAFF.

This chain joins TRBV7-8 and TRBJ2-7; TRBD1 is a possible D gene (6 bases). V was trimmed by 5 bases and J by 3 bases, leaving 14 bases between them. The germline V gene encodes CDR1 SGHVS and CDR2 FQNEAQ. The CDR3 is 14 amino acids. CDR3 sequence: CASSMKQGVYEQYF. CDR3 in DNA: TGTGCCAGCAGCATGAAACAGGGTGTCTACGAGCAGTACTTC.

V usage is TRBV11-2 and J usage is TRBJ2-7; D perhaps matches TRBD2 (5 bases). Trimming took 0 bases from V and 3 from J, leaving 12 bases between them. CDR1 and CDR2 from the germline V gene are SGHAT and FQNNGV. The CDR3 length is 15 residues. CDR3 residues: CASSLDGAGGYEQYF. As DNA, the CDR3 is TGTGCCAGCAGCTTAGATGGTGCAGGAGGCTACGAGCAGTACTTC.

The chain has TRBV28 and TRBJ1-4; 10 nucleotides match TRBD1. The CDR3 contains 13 residues. Germline CDR1 MDHEN, CDR2 SYDVKM. The CDR3 sequence: CGTGTGAILELFF. CDR3 nucleotide sequence: TGTGGGACCGGGACAGGGGCTATCCTGGAACTGTTTTTT.

Only one count was recorded for this clone. The chain couples TRBV14 to TRBJ2-7; tentative D call: TRBD1 (5 bases). Between the trimmed V and J ends, which lost 4 bases and 0 bases, there was a span of 7 bases. The CDR3 consists of 13 residues. Germline V gives CDR1 SGHDN, CDR2 FVKESK. The chain's CDR3 is CASSLGHSYEQYF. CDR3 sequence (DNA): TGTGCCAGCAGCCTTGGACACTCCTACGAGCAGTACTTC.

The chain has TRBV5-1 and TRBJ2-2, with D possibly matching TRBD1 (5 bases). The V and J ends lost 2 bases and 8 bases respectively, with 10 bases between them. Germline values: CDR1 SGHRS, CDR2 YFSETQ. The CDR3 extends over 13 amino acids. The DNA for the CDR3 is TGCGCCAGCAGCTTTCCGACAGAAGGGGAGCTGTTTTTT. It is translated as CASSFPTEGELFF.

The rearrangement uses TRBV4-1 and TRBJ2-7; D might be TRBD1 (5 bases). The CDR3 spans 12 residues. Germline CDR1 and CDR2: MGHRA and YSYEKL. Trimming left V 4 bases short and J 5 bases short, with 9 bases between. The CDR3 DNA sequence: TGCGCCAGCAGCCCCCAGGGCCACGAGCAGTACTTC. Translation: CASSPQGHEQYF.

The CDR3 protein is CASSQTGHQAPYEQYF. As DNA, the CDR3 is TGTGCCAGCAGCCAAACCGGGCACCAAGCCCCCTACGAGCAGTACTTC. V is TRBV14 and J is TRBJ2-7; D gene ambiguous. The germline V gene encodes CDR1 SGHDN and CDR2 FVKESK. V was cut by 2 bases and J by 2 bases, with 16 bases left in between. This CDR3 contains 16 residues.

V usage is TRBV4-3 and J usage is TRBJ1-1, with D uncertain. This CDR3 is 13 amino acids long. V shed 2 bases and J shed 2 bases, with 6 bases lying between them. Germline CDR1 LGHNA, CDR2 YSLEER. CDR3 amino acids: CASSQTENTEAFF. The CDR3 coding sequence is TGCGCCAGCAGCCAAACAGAAAACACTGAAGCTTTCTTT.

This rearrangement joins TRBV9 to TRBJ1-4; D may be TRBD1 (6 bases). CDR1 and CDR2 (germline): SGDLS, YYNGEE. The CDR3 is 14 amino acids. With 4 bases removed from V and 4 bases from J, the gap between germline ends came to 11 bases. The CDR3 DNA reads as TGTGCCAGCAGCACCACAGGGAATAATGAAAAACTGTTTTTT. This gives the protein CASSTTGNNEKLFF.

The chain employs TRBV28 and TRBJ1-2; no clear D. V gave up 5 bases and J gave up 3 bases, with 10 bases separating them. From germline, CDR1 is MDHEN and CDR2 SYDVKM. This CDR3 is built from 13 residues. The CDR3 region is CASSPARHYGYTF. The CDR3 DNA is TGTGCCAGCAGTCCGGCGAGGCACTATGGCTACACCTTC.

The table lists this clone with a count of one. V usage is TRBV5-4 and J usage is TRBJ2-2; D gene uncertain. CDR1 and CDR2 (germline): SGHNT, YYREEE (reference sequence). The CDR3 runs to 16 residues. V was cut by 2 bases and J by 0 bases, with 11 bases left in between. The CDR3 loop reads CASSFLAGTNTGELFF. The CDR3, as DNA: TGTGCCAGCAGCTTTTTGGCAGGAACGAACACCGGGGAGCTGTTTTTT.

The chain's CDR3 is CASSDGGARNIQYF. The CDR3 region has the DNA TGTGCCAGCAGTGATGGGGGGGCGCGGAACATTCAGTACTTC. The chain employs TRBV2 and TRBJ2-4, with D possibly being TRBD2 (7 bases). V was pared by 3 bases and J by 7 bases, with 13 bases between. CDR1 and CDR2 from the germline V gene are SNHLY and FYNNEI. The CDR3 is 14 amino acids.

Notes on this clone: Other DNA variants within this sample encode the same CDR3. The chain joins TRBV5-1 to TRBJ1-1; D is undetermined. This CDR3 comprises 12 residues. Trimming took off 5 bases at V and 0 bases at J, with 5 bases between the two ends. Germline V lookup: CDR1 SGHRS, CDR2 YFSETQ. As DNA, the CDR3 is TGCGCCAGCAGTAATATGAACACTGAAGCTTTCTTT. This encodes CASSNMNTEAFF.

The gene calls are TRBV11-2 and TRBJ2-4, with D unresolved. Per the germline V gene, CDR1 is SGHAT and CDR2 is FQNNGV. Trimming took 1 base from V and 10 from J, leaving 11 bases between them. This CDR3 contains 13 residues. The CDR3 sequence is CASSLGRIRIQYF. CDR3 bases: TGTGCCAGCAGCTTAGGGCGCATTAGAATTCAGTACTTC.

As for this clone: This sample includes further DNA sequences coding for the same CDR3. The V gene is TRBV5-1, the J gene TRBJ2-7; tentative D call: TRBD2 (6 bases). V dropped 0 bases and J dropped 0 bases, with 7 bases sitting between them. Germline CDR1 reads SGHRS; CDR2 reads YFSETQ. CDR3 size: 14 residues. In DNA, the CDR3 is TGCGCCAGCAGCTTGGACGGGAGCTCCTACGAGCAGTACTTC. Its translation: CASSLDGSSYEQYF.

The chain carries TRBV7-3 and TRBJ2-1; no definite D call. This CDR3 region has 14 residues. Germline V gene lookup returns CDR1 SGHTA and CDR2 FQGTGA. V was pared by 5 bases and J by 2 bases, with 10 bases between. CDR3 residues: CASSVSSTYNEQFF. The CDR3 bases are TGTGCCAGCAGCGTTAGCAGTACCTACAATGAGCAGTTCTTC.

Comments on this clone: Its ends do not fully match the called genes, so a read error is possible. The V gene is TRBV29-1, the J gene TRBJ2-7, with no clear D. This CDR3 is built from 13 residues. CDR1 and CDR2 from the germline V gene are SQVTM and ANQGSEA. As DNA, the CDR3 is TGCAGCGTTGTCCCTGACGGCTCCAACGAGCAGTACTTC. Amino acid sequence: CSVVPDGSNEQYF.

The chain employs TRBV7-6 and TRBJ1-1; unclear D gene. The CDR3 is made up of 15 amino acids. Germline V CDR1 and CDR2: SGHVS, FNYEAQ. Between the trimmed V and J ends, which lost 2 bases and 6 bases, there was a span of 16 bases. CDR3 DNA sequence: TGTGCCAGCAGCTTAATGAGTCGCCCTGGGTCTGAAGCTTTCTTT. It encodes CASSLMSRPGSEAFF.